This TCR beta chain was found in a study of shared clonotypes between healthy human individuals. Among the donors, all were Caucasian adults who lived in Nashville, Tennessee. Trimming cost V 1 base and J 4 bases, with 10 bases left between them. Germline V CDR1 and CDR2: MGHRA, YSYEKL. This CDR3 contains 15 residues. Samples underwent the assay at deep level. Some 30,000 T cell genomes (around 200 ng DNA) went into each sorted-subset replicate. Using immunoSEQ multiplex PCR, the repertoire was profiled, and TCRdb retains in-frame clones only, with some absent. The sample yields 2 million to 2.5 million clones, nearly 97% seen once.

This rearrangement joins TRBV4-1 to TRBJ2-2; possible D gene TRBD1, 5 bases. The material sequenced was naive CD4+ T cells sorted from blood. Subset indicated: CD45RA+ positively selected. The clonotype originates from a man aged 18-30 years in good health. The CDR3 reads CASSQAAGITGELFF. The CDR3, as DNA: TGCGCCAGCAGCCAAGCGGCAGGGATCACCGGGGAGCTGTTTTTT.